Below, 29 T cell receptor beta chains from the same sample are listed, as sequenced in a study of T cells after yellow fever vaccination. MiXCR, applied by TCRdb to the 5' RACE reads, yields one record per CDR3 protein. Among a few hundred thousand distinct CDR3 sequences, 8.5% to 9% were seen once, and the ten largest hold approximately 19%. Source: PBMCs, taken on the day of the first yellow fever vaccination. These receptors were collected from a man in his late teens or twenties who received the YFV17D yellow fever vaccine.

V usage is TRBV6-1 and J usage is TRBJ2-7; 7 nucleotides agree with TRBD1. V shed 0 bases, J shed 4 bases, and the junction held 9 bases outside the gene matches. The CDR3 contains 16 residues. CDR1 and CDR2 (germline): MNHNS, SASEGT. The CDR3, as DNA: TGTGCCAGCAGTGAAGCGCTAGGGCAGGGGGTTTACGAGCAGTACGTC. Translated: CASSEALGQGVYEQYV.

A few counts support this clonotype. The rearrangement links TRBV12-3 or TRBV12-4 to TRBJ1-6; D is perhaps TRBD1 (5 bases). This CDR3 has 15 amino acids. The ends were cut back, 2 bases at V and 9 bases at J, with 14 bases in the middle. The CDR3 nucleotides are TGTGCCAGCAGTTTAAGTGCAGGGAGCGCTTCACCCCTCCACTTT. Encoded protein: CASSLSAGSASPLHF.

The J gene is TRBJ2-5, the V gene TRBV12-5; D is ambiguous. The V gene's germline CDR1 is LGHNT and CDR2 FRNRAP. Trimming took off 8 bases at V and 4 bases at J, with 14 bases between the two ends. CDR3 length equals 13 residues. The chain's CDR3 is CASLPGAGETQYF. CDR3 nucleotides: TGTGCTAGTCTGCCCGGCGCCGGAGAGACCCAGTACTTC.

This clonotype has just a few counts. The rearrangement uses TRBV7-7 and TRBJ2-5, with D perhaps matching TRBD1 (6 bases). Trimming removed 7 bases at V and 5 bases at J, with 20 bases between. The CDR3 has 15 residues. Germline V lookup: CDR1 SSHAT, CDR2 FNYEAQ (reference sequence). CDR3 nucleotide sequence: TGTGCCAGCACCCCGACAGGAAACCATCGGGAGACCCAGTACTTC. This translates into CASTPTGNHRETQYF.

V gene TRBV2 combines with J gene TRBJ2-3; TRBD1 agrees at 8 bases. The CDR3 consists of 14 residues. V lost 6 bases to trimming and J lost 0 bases; unmatched junction nucleotides: 2. Germline loops: CDR1 SNHLY, CDR2 FYNNEI. Here the CDR3 reads CASRDRASTDTQYF. In DNA, the CDR3 is TGTGCCAGCAGGGACAGGGCGAGCACAGATACGCAGTATTTT.

This clonotype was seen at least ten times. The V call is TRBV4-2, the J call TRBJ2-5; weak D call: TRBD2 (6 bases). Germline-derived CDR1 and CDR2 are LGHNA and YNFKEQ. The CDR3 spans 16 residues. With 3 bases removed from V and 3 bases from J, the gap between germline ends came to 17 bases. The CDR3 region has the DNA TGTGCCAGCAGCCACCTTCGTGCGGGAAAAAAAGAGACCCAGTACTTC. Amino acid sequence: CASSHLRAGKKETQYF.

The chain combines TRBV4-1 with TRBJ1-5, with TRBD1 as a possible D gene (5 bases). CDR1 and CDR2 from the germline V gene are MGHRA and YSYEKL. Deletions cut 1 base from V and 5 bases from J, with 18 bases between. This CDR3 is 17 amino acids long. The DNA for the CDR3 is TGCGCCAGCAGCCAAGGGGGGACCGGACCTCGGTATCAGCCCCAGCATTTT. Encoded protein: CASSQGGTGPRYQPQHF.

This clonotype was observed a handful of times. The chain uses TRBV5-1 and TRBJ1-5; TRBD1 is a possible D gene (6 bases). Trimming took off 0 bases at V and 7 bases at J, with 14 bases between the two ends. CDR3 length: 15 amino acids. Germline V gene lookup returns CDR1 SGHRS and CDR2 YFSETQ. The CDR3 loop reads CASSLGAGVGQPQHF. DNA of the CDR3: TGCGCCAGCAGCTTGGGGGCAGGGGTCGGGCAGCCCCAGCATTTT.

This clonotype was seen more than once but under ten times. The chain has TRBV18 and TRBJ1-4; unclear D gene. Germline loops: CDR1 KGHSH, CDR2 LQKENI. Trimming left V 4 bases short and J 0 bases short, with 3 bases between. The CDR3 runs to 13 residues. CDR3 coding DNA: TGTGCCAGCTCACTTGCAACTAATGAAAAACTGTTTTTT. Translated, it gives CASSLATNEKLFF.

The V gene is TRBV27, the J gene TRBJ1-6; D is undetermined. V lost 5 bases and J 2 bases, leaving 7 bases between the germline ends. CDR1 and CDR2 (germline): MNHEY, SMNVEV (reference sequence). This CDR3 has 14 residues. The CDR3 DNA reads TGTGCCAGCAGTCCCCTTGCCTATAATTCACCCCTCCACTTT. It yields the protein CASSPLAYNSPLHF.

This clonotype was observed a few times. The chain employs TRBV27 and TRBJ1-6; D is unclear. Looked up from germline, CDR1 is MNHEY and CDR2 is SMNVEV (reference sequence). V gave up 1 base and J gave up 0 bases, with 4 bases separating them. There are 15 residues in the CDR3. The DNA of the CDR3 is TGTGCCAGCAGTTTATACAGCTCCTATAATTCACCCCTCCACTTT. Its protein is CASSLYSSYNSPLHF.

In this sample, this clonotype turned up a few times. V is TRBV7-2 and J is TRBJ2-2; perhaps D is TRBD1 or TRBD2 (6 bases each). The CDR3 contains 15 residues. The germline V and J ends were trimmed by 9 bases and 5 bases, with 19 bases remaining between them. The germline V gene has CDR1 SGHTA and CDR2 FQGNSA. The CDR3 nucleotides are TGTGCCAGTCTCCCGGAGGGGGGCTGGACCGGGGAGCTGTTTTTT. It codes for CASLPEGGWTGELFF. Complete variable domain (other parts from reference TRBV7-2 and TRBJ2-2): GAGVSQSPSNKVTEKGKDVELRCDPISGHTALYWYRQSLGQGLEFLIYFQGNSAPDKSGLPSDRFSAERTGGSVSTLTIQRTQQEDSAVYLCASLPEGGWTGELFFGEGSRLTVL.

Here the CDR3 reads CASSQETRRLSYEQYF. The CDR3, as DNA: TGTGCCAGCAGCCAAGAGACGCGGAGATTAAGCTACGAGCAGTACTTC. The chain couples TRBV3-1 to TRBJ2-7; D call uncertain. With 0 bases removed from V and 3 bases from J, the gap between germline ends came to 15 bases. This CDR3 has 16 residues. The germline V gene has CDR1 LGHDT and CDR2 YNNKEL (reference sequence).

This clonotype has at least ten counts. The chain has TRBV6-1 and TRBJ1-5; no reliable D call. The germline V gene encodes CDR1 MNHNS and CDR2 SASEGT. The CDR3 loop spans 15 amino acids. V lost 6 bases and J 0 bases, leaving 12 bases between the germline ends. The CDR3 region has the DNA TGTGCCAGCAGAATCTCCAGGAATAGCAATCAGCCCCAGCATTTT. Residues: CASRISRNSNQPQHF.

This clonotype was detected a few times. V and J are TRBV7-8 and TRBJ2-5; 10 bases fit TRBD1. The germline V gene has CDR1 SGHVS and CDR2 FQNEAQ. The length of the CDR3 is 15 residues. V lost 0 bases and J lost 3; bases outside the gene matches: 1. The CDR3 DNA reads TGTGCCAGCAGCTTAGCGGACAGGGGGGAAGAGACCCAGTACTTC. Its translation is CASSLADRGEETQYF.

This chain uses TRBV5-1 with TRBJ1-2; D is possibly TRBD1 (6 bases). Trimming left V 2 bases short and J 6 bases short, with 8 bases between. The CDR3 loop spans 12 amino acids. CDR1 SGHRS and CDR2 YFSETQ come from the germline V gene. CDR3 region: CASSFSGDGYTF. As DNA, the CDR3 is TGCGCCAGCAGCTTTTCAGGGGATGGCTACACCTTC.

This clonotype was seen more than once but under ten times. V is TRBV19 and J is TRBJ1-2; D uncertain. CDR3 length: 13 amino acids. The germline gives CDR1 LNHDA, CDR2 SQIVND (reference sequence). Trimming stripped 7 bases from V and 4 bases from J, with 13 bases between. In DNA, the CDR3 is TGTGCCAGTACCCTCGGGGAGGGCTATGGCTACACCTTC. This gives the protein CASTLGEGYGYTF.

This clonotype has just a few counts. The V call is TRBV28, the J call TRBJ2-7; the match to TRBD1 covers 10 bases. CDR1 is MDHEN and CDR2 is SYDVKM in the germline V gene. The CDR3 is 17 residues long. J gave up 2 bases and V 6 bases, and 13 bases lay outside the gene matches. The CDR3 reads CASSLPSDRGRAYEQYV. CDR3 in DNA: TGTGCCAGCAGCCTCCCCTCAGACAGGGGGCGAGCCTACGAGCAGTACGTC.

This clonotype showed up just a few times. This chain connects TRBV18 to TRBJ2-1; D unclear. The germline CDR1 and CDR2 sequences are KGHSH and LQKENI. Trimming stripped 0 bases from V and 5 bases from J, with 14 bases between. The CDR3 contains 16 residues. CDR3 nucleotides: TGTGCCAGCTCACCACCGAACGGAGACATCCACAATGAGCAGTTCTTC. Translated, it gives CASSPPNGDIHNEQFF.

The rearrangement joins TRBV7-2 to TRBJ2-5; D perhaps matches TRBD2 (6 bases). This CDR3 region has 13 residues. Germline CDR1 and CDR2: SGHTA and FQGNSA. V lost 7 bases and J 4 bases, leaving 13 bases between the germline ends. The CDR3, as DNA: TGTGCCAGCAAAGGGCTAGCGCTAGAGACCCAGTACTTC. It translates to CASKGLALETQYF.

This clonotype appeared many times. This chain links TRBV4-2 with TRBJ2-5, with 8 bases identical to TRBD2. V lost 4 bases and J lost 4; bases outside the gene matches: 8. CDR3 length: 15 residues. Germline CDR1 reads LGHNA; CDR2 reads YNFKEQ. The CDR3 protein is CASSPGLGPIETQYF. The CDR3 DNA reads TGTGCCAGCAGCCCGGGACTAGGCCCGATAGAGACCCAGTACTTC.

V is TRBV20-1 and J is TRBJ1-5; TRBD1 matches at 7 bases. This CDR3 is built from 13 residues. Germline V gene lookup returns CDR1 DFQATT and CDR2 SNEGSKA (reference sequence). Trimming took 6 bases from V and 6 from J; bases not matched to a gene: 8. CDR3 bases: TGCAGTGCGCAAGGACAGGTACCTCAGCCCCAGCATTTT. Translation: CSAQGQVPQPQHF.

This clonotype was observed a few times. The chain is built from TRBV5-6 and TRBJ1-1, with D possibly being TRBD1 (5 bases). V lost 4 bases and J 5 bases, leaving 18 bases between the germline ends. The germline V gene has CDR1 SGHDT and CDR2 YYEEEE. The CDR3 is 15 amino acids. CDR3 DNA sequence: TGTGCCAGCAGCGGGGAGGTTCAGGGTTGGACTGAAGCTTTCTTT. It is translated as CASSGEVQGWTEAFF.

This clonotype was counted ten times or more. The gene calls are TRBV25-1 and TRBJ2-3; the D gene is possibly TRBD1 (6 bases). V was trimmed by 4 bases and J by 5 bases, leaving 16 bases between them. This CDR3 has 15 amino acids. Germline V gene data show CDR1 as MGHDK and CDR2 as SYGVNS. The CDR3 region is CASSAAGEGVDTQYF. The CDR3 DNA reads TGTGCCAGCAGTGCCGCAGGGGAAGGAGTAGATACGCAGTATTTT.

The chain carries TRBV6-1 and TRBJ2-5; TRBD1 aligns across 7 bases. This CDR3 spans 13 amino acids. Germline loops: CDR1 MNHNS, CDR2 SASEGT. J lost 4 bases, V lost 6 bases, and 5 bases had no gene match. The CDR3 DNA reads TGTGCCAGCAGGCAACAGGGGCGAGAGACCCAGTACTTC. This gives the protein CASRQQGRETQYF.

The chain carries TRBV4-3 and TRBJ2-1; the match to TRBD1 covers 8 bases. The CDR3 loop spans 13 amino acids. CDR1 is LGHNA, CDR2 YSLEER, per germline. V trimming: 1 base; J trimming: 10 bases; junction bases outside the gene matches: 3. The CDR3 nucleotides read TGCGCCAGCAGCCAAGTCAGGGGGCGGGAGCAGTTCTTC. It codes for CASSQVRGREQFF.

V gene TRBV5-1 combines with J gene TRBJ1-1; no definite D call. Germline assignment: CDR1 SGHRS and CDR2 YFSETQ. This CDR3 is 11 amino acids long. The V gene lost 3 bases and the J gene lost 5 bases, with 5 bases spanning the gap. The CDR3 loop is CASSSKTEAFF. The DNA for the CDR3 is TGCGCCAGCAGCTCCAAGACTGAAGCTTTCTTT. The full variable domain, its missing parts supplied by reference TRBV5-1 and TRBJ1-1, is KAGVTQTPRYLIKTRGQQVTLSCSPISGHRSVSWYQQTPGQGLQFLFEYFSETQRNKGNFPGRFSGRQFSNSRSEMNVSTLELGDSALYLCASSSKTEAFFGQGTRLTVV.

This clonotype has a handful of counts. This chain joins TRBV5-1 and TRBJ1-4; the match to TRBD1 covers 7 bases. Germline V gene lookup returns CDR1 SGHRS and CDR2 YFSETQ. Trimming took 4 bases from V and 8 from J; bases not matched to a gene: 11. This CDR3 is 15 amino acids long. The CDR3 nucleotides are TGCGCCAGCAGCCCACTACAGGGGTCGGTGGAAAAACTGTTTTTT. It is translated as CASSPLQGSVEKLFF.

Ten or more counts support this clonotype. At one end, the junction sequence differs from germline, possibly due to a read error. J is TRBJ2-7 and V is TRBV4-3; D not resolved. The CDR3 runs to 16 residues. Germline assignment: CDR1 LGHNA and CDR2 YSLEER. The CDR3 region is CASSQEATASDYEQYF. Written as DNA, the CDR3 is TGCGCCAGCAGTCAAGAAGCAACCGCGTCAGACTACGAGCAGTACTTC.